This TCR beta chain is from a study of beta chain features in type 1 diabetes. Investigators reverse transcribed all isolated RNA, so they sequenced expressed TCRB transcripts. The data were produced by immunoSEQ multiplex PCR, yet TCRdb's version contains in-frame clones alone and is incomplete. The data hold under 350,000 clones, with about 8.5% observed a single time. This clone appeared a few times. Sample: central memory CD4+ T cells from blood. The sequence derives from a woman aged 18-30 years in good health.

The CDR3 coding sequence is TGCGCCAGCAGCTTGGGGGTAAACGCGGACAATGAGCAGTTCTTC. Amino acids: CASSLGVNADNEQFF. The chain has TRBV5-1 and TRBJ2-1; D is undetermined. This CDR3 is 15 amino acids long. V gave up 0 bases and J gave up 5 bases, with 12 bases separating them. Germline CDR1 reads SGHRS; CDR2 reads YFSETQ.